The T cell receptor (beta chain) described here comes from a study of technical replicates of blood from a handful of donors (dated by TCRdb to about 2017). Turning to this clone: This clone's antigen is unknown. Per-base quality was not reported, and no clone a single base away is much larger than it.

From the germline V gene, CDR1 is ENHRY and CDR2 is SYGVKD. Counted from cysteine to phenylalanine, this CDR3 has 16 amino acids. Kept here is only the CDR3 DNA, which spans 48 bases and is read in frame from base 1. Trimming takes 4 bases from V and 5 bases from J, and the germline ends sit 18 bases apart. Preparation of the library involved the immunoSEQ multiplex PCR assay. TCRdb took this table from immuneACCESS and kept in-frame rearrangements with V and J called. Such tables lack part of the clones; where checked against another copy, unresolved V genes explain under half of the gap, and the rest is unexplained. The sample records 68,000 or so clones, under 98% of which are singletons. Approximately 0.26% of the sample lies in the top ten.

The specimen sequenced was T cells isolated from PBMCs. The receptor comes from a human donor in good health. The chain joins TRBV10-3 to TRBJ2-1, with a tentative D gene TRBD2 over 6 matching bases. At the DNA level, the sequence is TGTGCCATCAGTGTCTTGGGCGGGGAGTTAAACAATGAGCAGTTCTTC. Its protein product is CAISVLGGELNNEQFF.